This TCR beta chain was found in a study of T cell repertoires in cytomegalovirus infection. About the research overall: CMV epitopes in the study were HLA-C-restricted (recently identified) and HLA-B-restricted (well studied).

Study outcomes and limitations: Within the response measured ex vivo, HLA-C-restricted CMV-specific TCR beta clonotypes were dominant. Public TCR beta family frequency separated CMV-and-HLA carriers, including in an independent cohort.

TCRdb re-derived calls from the reads in MiXCR, one entry per CDR3 protein. The data show fewer than 900,000 distinct CDR3 sequences, with almost 30% seen just once and around 14% held by the top ten. This clonotype was seen only a few times. The target antigen is unknown. The CDR3 contains 13 residues. V shed 6 bases and J shed 6 bases, with 15 bases lying between them. Germline V gene sequence: CDR1 SGHVS, CDR2 FNYEAQ. The V and J genes are TRBV7-6 and TRBJ2-7, with TRBD1 as a possible D gene (6 bases). The TCR originated in a human donor in good health (CMV status not recorded). Some clones in this sample may be carry-over from other donors' samples. The input for sequencing was cultured CD8+ T cells from PBMCs, taken from culture after CMV antigen stimulation. CDR3 loop: CASRAATGSEQYF. CDR3 nucleotide sequence: TGTGCCAGCAGAGCCGCTACAGGGTCCGAGCAGTACTTC.